Listed here are 28 T cell receptor beta chains from one sample, sequenced in a study of PD-1 blockade in classical Hodgkin lymphoma. The time point is: newly diagnosed, previously untreated cHL patient sample. The study purified CD4+ T cells from thawed PBMCs using magnetic negative selection. The method was immunoSEQ multiplex PCR; TCRdb's version includes in-frame clones alone and lacks a portion of them. The sample has around 30,000 clones, about 89% seen once; the top ten hold 0.2% to 0.25%. Sequencing used CD4+ T cells from blood. The receptors were sampled from a human donor with classical Hodgkin lymphoma.

V is TRBV7-2 and J is TRBJ2-1; a weak D match, TRBD2 (5 bases). The ends were cut back, 1 base at V and 15 bases at J, with 25 bases in the middle. Per the germline V gene, CDR1 is SGHTA and CDR2 is FQGNSA. The CDR3 contains 16 residues. The CDR3 bases are TGTGCCAGCAGCTTAGTAGTAACGAACACCCGGACTCGCGCGTTCTTC. It is translated as CASSLVVTNTRTRAFF. The full variable domain, its missing parts supplied by reference TRBV7-2 and TRBJ2-1, is GAGVSQSPSNKVTEKGKDVELRCDPISGHTALYWYRQSLGQGLEFLIYFQGNSAPDKSGLPSDRFSAERTGGSVSTLTIQRTQQEDSAVYLCASSLVVTNTRTRAFFGPGTRLTVL.

A single count supports this clone. The chain is built from TRBV2 and TRBJ1-1, with 8 bases fitting TRBD1. This CDR3 comprises 17 residues. V trimming: 8 bases; J trimming: 0 bases; junction bases outside the gene matches: 14. CDR1 SNHLY and CDR2 FYNNEI come from the germline V gene. CDR3 coding DNA: TGTGCCAGCGTTGGGCAGGGGGCGGATGTTTTGAACACTGAAGCTTTCTTT. As protein: CASVGQGADVLNTEAFF. Full variable domain (missing parts from reference TRBV2 and TRBJ1-1): EPEVTQTPSHQVTQMGQEVILRCVPISNHLYFYWYRQILGQKVEFLVSFYNNEISEKSEIFDDQFSVERPDGSNFTLKIRSTKLEDSAMYFCASVGQGADVLNTEAFFGQGTRLTVV.

This sequence joins TRBV6-5 and TRBJ2-5, with D possibly matching TRBD2 (6 bases). CDR1 is MNHEY, CDR2 SVGAGI, per germline. The CDR3 length is 13 residues. V lost 6 bases and J 5 bases, leaving 13 bases between the germline ends. CDR3 residues: CASSRRGIETQYF. CDR3 nucleotide sequence: TGTGCCAGCAGCCGCCGGGGGATTGAGACCCAGTACTTC.

The chain has TRBV2 and TRBJ2-3; 7 bases fit TRBD2. Losses at the gene ends were 7 bases for V and 2 bases for J; bases not matched to a gene: 9. Per the germline V gene, CDR1 is SNHLY and CDR2 is FYNNEI. The CDR3 length is 15 residues. The CDR3 DNA is TGTGCCAGCAACGGGGTAGCGGGTTACACAGATACGCAGTATTTT. Translation: CASNGVAGYTDTQYF.

V usage is TRBV5-1 and J usage is TRBJ1-5; TRBD1 matches at 7 bases. This CDR3 spans 15 amino acids. CDR1 and CDR2 (germline): SGHRS, YFSETQ. The junction had 4 bases not matched to a gene; V was cut back by 4 bases and J by 0 bases. The CDR3 reads CASSLGTVSNQPQHF. The CDR3 coding sequence is TGCGCCAGCAGCCTAGGGACAGTTAGCAATCAGCCCCAGCATTTT. Full variable domain (rest looked up from reference TRBV5-1 and TRBJ1-5): KAGVTQTPRYLIKTRGQQVTLSCSPISGHRSVSWYQQTPGQGLQFLFEYFSETQRNKGNFPGRFSGRQFSNSRSEMNVSTLELGDSALYLCASSLGTVSNQPQHFGDGTRLSIL.

The CDR3, as DNA: TGTGCCAGCAGAGGGGGGGGGCCGAATAGCAATCAGCCCCAGCATTTT. The encoded protein is CASRGGGPNSNQPQHF. The chain is built from TRBV5-6 and TRBJ1-5; weak D call: TRBD1 (6 bases). The CDR3 contains 16 residues. V was trimmed by 5 bases and J by 0 bases, leaving 15 bases between them. Per the germline V gene, CDR1 is SGHDT and CDR2 is YYEEEE.

The rearrangement uses TRBV7-8 and TRBJ2-4; 12 bases are a match to TRBD2. The CDR3 totals 16 residues. CDR1 is SGHVS, CDR2 FQNEAQ, per germline. Trimming cost V 3 bases and J 2 bases; bases outside gene matches: 2. CDR3 residues: CASSLTSGSPKNIQYF. CDR3 DNA sequence: TGTGCCAGCAGCTTGACTAGCGGGAGTCCCAAAAACATTCAGTACTTC.

This CDR3 reads CASSILGVGEKLFF. For the CDR3, the DNA is TGTGCCAGTAGTATCCTGGGGGTCGGAGAAAAACTGTTTTTT. The chain carries TRBV19 and TRBJ1-4; maybe TRBD1 (5 bases). The germline V and J ends were trimmed by 3 bases and 8 bases, with 13 bases remaining between them. Per the germline V gene, CDR1 is LNHDA and CDR2 is SQIVND (reference sequence). The CDR3 consists of 14 residues.

This chain joins TRBV27 and TRBJ2-7; D possibly corresponds to TRBD1 (5 bases). There are 14 residues in the CDR3. CDR1 is MNHEY and CDR2 is SMNVEV in the germline V gene (reference sequence). V shed 6 bases and J shed 4 bases, with 16 bases lying between them. CDR3 in amino acids: CASRIQVSRYEQYF. CDR3 nucleotide sequence: TGTGCCAGCAGGATACAGGTTTCGAGGTACGAGCAGTACTTC.

Written as DNA, the CDR3 is TGCAGCGTTCAACAGGGCTCTGGAAACACCATATATTTT. As protein: CSVQQGSGNTIYF. The chain has TRBV29-1 and TRBJ1-3; possible D gene TRBD1, 6 bases. CDR3 length equals 13 residues. Trimming left V 5 bases short and J 0 bases short, with 8 bases between. From germline, CDR1 is SQVTM and CDR2 ANQGSEA. Drawing the rest from reference TRBV29-1 and TRBJ1-3, the complete variable domain is SAVISQKPSRDICQRGTSLTIQCQVDSQVTMMFWYRQQPGQSLTLIATANQGSEATYESGFVIDKFPISRPNLTFSTLTVSNMSPEDSSIYLCSVQQGSGNTIYFGEGSWLTVV.

The CDR3, as DNA: TGTGCCAGCAGCTTTAAGGGTGACTATGGCTACACCTTC. It translates to CASSFKGDYGYTF. V gene TRBV7-8 combines with J gene TRBJ1-2; D is undetermined. Trimming left V 3 bases short and J 3 bases short, with 8 bases between. Germline CDR1 is SGHVS and CDR2 is FQNEAQ. The CDR3 is 13 amino acids.

The CDR3, as DNA: TGTGCCAGTAGTCGAGAGCAGGGTAAGGACACTGAAGCTTTCTTT. This sequence encodes CASSREQGKDTEAFF. J is TRBJ1-1 and V is TRBV19, with a tentative D call TRBD1 (5 bases). Trimming pared 5 bases from V and 3 bases from J, leaving 16 bases between. Germline V lookup: CDR1 LNHDA, CDR2 SQIVND (reference sequence). The CDR3 totals 15 residues. Drawing the rest from reference TRBV19 and TRBJ1-1, the complete variable domain is DGGITQSPKYLFRKEGQNVTLSCEQNLNHDAMYWYRQDPGQGLRLIYYSQIVNDFQKGDIAEGYSVSREKKESFPLTVTSAQKNPTAFYLCASSREQGKDTEAFFGQGTRLTVV.

The J gene is TRBJ1-3, the V gene TRBV4-1; D ambiguous. This CDR3 contains 16 residues. The germline gives CDR1 MGHRA, CDR2 YSYEKL. The ends were cut back, 3 bases at V and 0 bases at J, with 12 bases in the middle. This CDR3 reads CASSQRTVDSGNTIYF. The CDR3 nucleotides are TGCGCCAGCAGCCAGAGGACGGTGGACTCTGGAAACACCATATATTTT.

The rearrangement joins TRBV5-1 to TRBJ2-5; D is unresolved. This CDR3 comprises 13 residues. Germline CDR1 is SGHRS and CDR2 is YFSETQ. V was shortened by 0 bases and J by 5 bases, with 8 bases between the two germline ends. This chain's CDR3 is CASSLDYQETQYF. The CDR3 nucleotides read TGCGCCAGCAGCTTGGACTATCAGGAGACCCAGTACTTC.

The chain is built from TRBV7-2 and TRBJ1-3; D unresolved. The CDR3 runs to 14 residues. Trimming pared 5 bases from V and 4 bases from J, leaving 12 bases between. Germline assignment: CDR1 SGHTA and CDR2 FQGNSA. The CDR3 sequence is CASSLTGRGNTIYF. In DNA form, the CDR3 reads TGTGCCAGCAGCCTCACCGGGCGGGGAAACACCATATATTTT.

The V gene is TRBV11-2, the J gene TRBJ2-5; the D gene is possibly TRBD2 (5 bases). The CDR3 loop spans 17 amino acids. Germline V gene lookup returns CDR1 SGHAT and CDR2 FQNNGV. The ends were cut back, 3 bases at V and 5 bases at J, with 22 bases in the middle. CDR3 region: CASSLPDGGKGLETQYF. The CDR3 bases are TGTGCCAGCAGCTTGCCTGACGGAGGCAAAGGTCTGGAGACCCAGTACTTC.

This clone appeared once. The V call is TRBV28, the J call TRBJ1-5, with 10 nucleotides matching TRBD1. CDR1 and CDR2 (germline): MDHEN, SYDVKM. With 6 bases clipped from V and 3 bases from J, the junction kept 5 bases outside the gene matches. The CDR3 has 15 residues. The CDR3 loop is CASRRDRGVNQPQHF. The CDR3, as DNA: TGTGCCAGCAGACGGGACAGGGGAGTCAATCAGCCCCAGCATTTT.

The V and J genes are TRBV19 and TRBJ1-3, with 7 bases matching TRBD1. After removal of 6 bases from V and 4 bases from J, the junction contained 6 bases not matched to a gene. CDR1 is LNHDA, CDR2 SQIVND, per germline (reference sequence). CDR3 length equals 14 residues. CDR3 nucleotide sequence: TGTGCCAGTAGCTTGTGGGACAGAGGAAACACCATATATTTT. Amino acids: CASSLWDRGNTIYF.

The CDR3 is CASVWTSTGELFF. DNA of the CDR3: TGTGCCAGCGTATGGACTAGCACCGGGGAGCTGTTTTTT. The chain couples TRBV6-1 to TRBJ2-2; 7 bases are shared with TRBD2. Germline trimming cut 8 bases from V and 4 bases from J; bases unmatched to any gene: 4. Germline V CDR1 and CDR2: MNHNS, SASEGT. This CDR3 region has 13 residues.

The gene calls are TRBV5-1 and TRBJ2-7; weak D call: TRBD2 (5 bases). This CDR3 region has 14 residues. Deletions cut 3 bases from V and 7 bases from J, with 17 bases between. The germline V gene encodes CDR1 SGHRS and CDR2 YFSETQ. In DNA, the CDR3 is TGCGCCAGCAGCTCAGACTACAATTACGGGGAGCAGTACTTC. The encoded protein is CASSSDYNYGEQYF.

This rearrangement joins TRBV29-1 to TRBJ2-3; the D gene is possibly TRBD1 (5 bases). V dropped 4 bases and J dropped 6 bases, with 11 bases sitting between them. Germline V lookup: CDR1 SQVTM, CDR2 ANQGSEA. The CDR3 sequence is 12 residues long. As DNA, the CDR3 is TGCAGCGTTGTGTTCGCAGGGGATACGCAGTATTTT. This sequence encodes CSVVFAGDTQYF.

The chain carries TRBV30 and TRBJ2-7, with a possible D match to TRBD1 (6 bases). There are 14 residues in the CDR3. CDR1 and CDR2 from the germline V gene are GTSNPN and SVGIG (reference sequence). V was pared by 0 bases and J by 4 bases, with 13 bases between. The CDR3 here is CAWSVARGGYEQYF. As DNA, the CDR3 is TGTGCCTGGAGTGTCGCCAGGGGCGGGTACGAGCAGTACTTC.

The rearrangement joins TRBV27 to TRBJ1-6, with no clear D. V shed 2 bases and J shed 0 bases, with 5 bases lying between them. This CDR3 spans 15 amino acids. Germline CDR1 MNHEY, CDR2 SMNVEV (reference sequence). The CDR3 here is CASSLVRSYNSPLHF. For the CDR3, the DNA is TGTGCCAGCAGTTTAGTCCGCTCCTATAATTCACCCCTCCACTTT.

This sequence joins TRBV7-2 and TRBJ2-1, with D tentatively TRBD2 (6 bases). V lost 1 base and J 3 bases, leaving 7 bases between the germline ends. This CDR3 contains 14 residues. Germline V gene sequence: CDR1 SGHTA, CDR2 FQGNSA. CDR3 in DNA: TGTGCCAGCAGCTTAGGCGGGAACTACAATGAGCAGTTCTTC. It is translated as CASSLGGNYNEQFF.

V and J are TRBV5-6 and TRBJ2-6; D is ambiguous. CDR1 and CDR2 (germline): SGHDT, YYEEEE. Trimming cost V 4 bases and J 0 bases, with 17 bases left between them. The CDR3 runs 18 residues. CDR3: CASSRGRRLSSGANVLTF. CDR3 in DNA: TGTGCCAGCAGCCGAGGCCGTCGGCTCTCCTCTGGGGCCAACGTCCTGACTTTC.

The genes are TRBV5-1 and TRBJ1-3; 8 nucleotides align to TRBD1. J was trimmed by 2 bases and V by 3 bases; bases with no gene match: 7. CDR1 and CDR2 (germline): SGHRS, YFSETQ. This CDR3 has 16 residues. CDR3 protein: CASSYRGQGAGNTIYF. For the CDR3, the DNA is TGCGCCAGCAGCTACCGTGGACAGGGCGCTGGAAACACCATATATTTT.

V is TRBV15 and J is TRBJ2-2; 7 bases fit TRBD2. Germline CDR1 and CDR2: LNHNV and YYDKDF (reference sequence). Trimming cost V 0 bases and J 4 bases; bases outside gene matches: 5. The CDR3 runs to 16 residues. The CDR3 region has the DNA TGTGCCACCAGCAGAGATACGGGACTACCCACCGGGGAGCTGTTTTTT. It is translated as CATSRDTGLPTGELFF.

The chain employs TRBV9 and TRBJ2-7; D is perhaps TRBD1 or TRBD2 (7 bases each). This CDR3 is 16 amino acids long. The germline V gene encodes CDR1 SGDLS and CDR2 YYNGEE. V shed 4 bases and J shed 5 bases, with 22 bases lying between them. CDR3 nucleotide sequence: TGTGCCAGCAGCTCCCCTCTGGGTCAGGGGGGGCACGAGCAGTACTTC. It specifies CASSSPLGQGGHEQYF.